This TCR beta chain was profiled in a study of CD8+CD57+ T cells in acquired aplastic anemia. Whole-study context: Sorted CD4+ and CD8+ cells yielded DNA averaging approximately 3 ug.

CDR1 is SNHLY and CDR2 is FYNNEI in the germline V gene. V lost 10 bases to trimming and J lost 3 bases, with 13 bases between them. CDR3 length equals 12 residues. To note about this clonotype: Antigen specificity is unknown.

The study profiled TCR beta VDJ and CDR3 using genomic DNA as template. TCRdb re-called the reads through MiXCR, storing one row per CDR3 protein. This sample has about 200,000 distinct CDR3 sequences, with roughly 60% found just once. Whole-study findings and limits: Twenty-nine shared CD8+ CDR3s appeared highly expressed within patients' immunodominant clones.

For sequencing, patients were chosen who had shown expansion of CD8+CD57+ cells by flow cytometry. No therapy was given to patients before blood sampling. This chain joins TRBV2 and TRBJ2-7; TRBD2 is a possible D gene (6 bases). Sequencing used sorted CD4+, CD8+, or CD8+CD57+ T cells (not recorded which) from PBMCs. The source of this sequence is a human donor with aplastic anemia. The DNA of the CDR3 is TGTGCCACCGGGGTAGCGGACTACGAGCAGTACTTC. Translated, it gives CATGVADYEQYF. Full variable domain (missing parts from reference TRBV2 and TRBJ2-7): EPEVTQTPSHQVTQMGQEVILRCVPISNHLYFYWYRQILGQKVEFLVSFYNNEISEKSEIFDDQFSVERPDGSNFTLKIRSTKLEDSAMYFCATGVADYEQYFGPGTRLTVT.